This T cell receptor (beta chain) was found in a study of CD8 T cells in ankylosing spondylitis. Per the germline V gene, CDR1 is MNHNS and CDR2 is SASEGT. The CDR3 spans 18 residues. V lost 6 bases to trimming and J lost 1 base; unmatched junction nucleotides: 16. Study-level results: The study identified a TCR beta motif of several highly homologous variants that appeared characteristic of ankylosing spondylitis blood.

In making TCR beta libraries, quantitative 5'-RACE with molecular barcodes was used. Via MiXCR, TCRdb re-called the 5' RACE reads, giving one row per CDR3 protein. The profile shows around 430,000 distinct CDR3 sequences, approximately 17% of them singletons. This clonotype has just a few counts. As yet, its antigen is unknown. The sample comprised blood, either unsorted or a sorted T cell fraction (not recorded which). The receptor was derived from a male donor with ankylosing spondylitis. This sequence joins TRBV6-1 and TRBJ2-3; 7 bases agree with TRBD1. The CDR3 sequence is CASRRLTKGAGGTDTQYF. Here the CDR3 DNA reads TGTGCCAGCAGACGCCTTACCAAGGGGGCCGGAGGCACAGATACGCAGTATTTT.